This T cell receptor (beta chain) was observed in a study of T-cell memory formation after mild COVID-19. Study in general: TCR clusters were largely donor specific. Study-wide results and limits: In pre-infection memory, a portion of responding clones appeared, which suggested that cross-reactive memory joined.

TCRdb re-called the 5' RACE reads with MiXCR, one entry per CDR3 protein. Here the sample spans around 310,000 distinct CDR3 sequences, about 20% being singletons. Concerning this clonotype itself: What it binds is not known.

Trimming took 6 bases from V and 3 from J; bases not matched to a gene: 3. This CDR3 spans 15 amino acids. In germline, CDR1 is LGHDT, CDR2 YNNKEL (reference sequence). The receptor was isolated from a man aged 18 to 29 who had mild COVID-19 (a few samples of this study predate the infection). Cell type and time point are not known. Sequencing was done on a sample of PBMCs or a T cell subset sorted from them (not recorded which). The chain links TRBV3-1 to TRBJ2-3; TRBD2 aligns across 13 bases. The CDR3 sequence: CASSGTSGETDTQYF. The CDR3 coding sequence is TGTGCCAGCAGTGGGACTAGCGGGGAGACAGATACGCAGTATTTT.